What follows are 9 T cell receptor beta chains derived from one specimen sequenced in a study of radiation and T cells in renal cell carcinoma. Noted time point: blood 4 weeks post-SBRT, at nephrectomy. Treatment defined: 15 Gy SBRT to primary tumor, nephrectomy 4 weeks later. Generated by immunoSEQ multiplex PCR, the TCRdb table keeps only in-frame clones and is missing some. The sample shows 140,000 or so clones, 65% to 90% of them seen only once. Specimen: blood, collected from a patient whose treatment included radiotherapy and nephrectomy. These receptors were collected from a woman aged 45-65 years with renal cell carcinoma.

This clone was seen only once. V usage is TRBV5-1 and J usage is TRBJ2-1; D unresolved. This CDR3 contains 14 residues. CDR1 and CDR2 (germline): SGHRS, YFSETQ. Trimming pared 1 base from V and 6 bases from J, leaving 11 bases between. This CDR3 is CASSLNQIFNEQFF. CDR3 in DNA: TGCGCCAGCAGCTTGAATCAGATTTTCAATGAGCAGTTCTTC.

The sample holds a few counts of this clone. V usage is TRBV6-1 and J usage is TRBJ2-2; D possibly corresponds to TRBD2 (5 bases). This CDR3 has 15 residues. Germline V gene lookup returns CDR1 MNHNS and CDR2 SASEGT. Trimming cost V 6 bases and J 5 bases, with 16 bases left between them. The CDR3 reads CASRFEGSWTGELFF. The DNA of the CDR3 is TGTGCCAGCAGGTTTGAGGGATCCTGGACCGGGGAGCTGTTTTTT.

The chain joins TRBV19 to TRBJ2-7, with D unresolved. Trimming left V 0 bases short and J 7 bases short, with 13 bases between. Germline lookup yields CDR1 LNHDA and CDR2 SQIVND (reference sequence). This CDR3 contains 14 residues. DNA of the CDR3: TGTGCCAGTAGTATAGATGGGGTCGTAAGGGAGCAGTACTTC. Its protein product is CASSIDGVVREQYF.

The DNA of the CDR3 is TGTGCCAGTAAACATAGCGGGGTGGGAGAGACCCAGTACTTC. This encodes CASKHSGVGETQYF. The V call is TRBV19, the J call TRBJ2-5, with 8 bases fitting TRBD2. CDR1 LNHDA and CDR2 SQIVND come from the germline V gene (reference sequence). The CDR3 is 14 amino acids. The trim removed 7 bases at V and 4 bases at J, leaving 8 bases unmatched.

The chain couples TRBV4-1 to TRBJ2-1; D remains unclear. CDR1 is MGHRA and CDR2 is YSYEKL in the germline V gene. CDR3 size: 14 residues. V shed 4 bases and J shed 0 bases, with 7 bases lying between them. The CDR3 DNA follows: TGCGCCAGCAGCCTGGAGAGCTCCTACAATGAGCAGTTCTTC. Residues: CASSLESSYNEQFF.

The V and J genes are TRBV4-3 and TRBJ2-3; 7 bases match TRBD1. The CDR3 has 15 amino acids. V lost 0 bases and J lost 3; bases outside the gene matches: 3. CDR1 LGHNA and CDR2 YSLEER come from the germline V gene. CDR3 coding DNA: TGCGCCAGCAGCCAAGATCAACAGGGGACAGATACGCAGTATTTT. It specifies CASSQDQQGTDTQYF.

The rearrangement joins TRBV6-4 to TRBJ2-7; 7 nucleotides agree with TRBD1. This CDR3 has 13 residues. The J segment lost 6 bases and the V segment lost 9 bases, leaving 11 bases of the junction unmatched. Germline V lookup: CDR1 MRHNA, CDR2 SNTAGT. This CDR3 is CARWTGLPGEQYF. Here the CDR3 DNA reads TGTGCCAGATGGACAGGTCTACCGGGCGAGCAGTACTTC.

V and J are TRBV5-1 and TRBJ2-7, with 7 bases fitting TRBD2. Germline V gene data show CDR1 as SGHRS and CDR2 as YFSETQ. This CDR3 has 14 residues. The junction had 9 bases not matched to a gene; V was cut back by 4 bases and J by 5 bases. The CDR3 loop is CASSAAGVGNEQYF. The CDR3 coding sequence is TGCGCCAGCAGCGCGGCGGGGGTGGGCAACGAGCAGTACTTC. The whole variable domain, filled in from reference TRBV5-1 and TRBJ2-7, reads KAGVTQTPRYLIKTRGQQVTLSCSPISGHRSVSWYQQTPGQGLQFLFEYFSETQRNKGNFPGRFSGRQFSNSRSEMNVSTLELGDSALYLCASSAAGVGNEQYFGPGTRLTVT.

V and J are TRBV9 and TRBJ2-4; possible D gene TRBD2, 5 bases. The CDR3 has 14 residues. Germline CDR1 is SGDLS and CDR2 is YYNGEE. With 1 base removed from V and 8 bases from J, the gap between germline ends came to 13 bases. This chain's CDR3 is CASSVPQRRDIQYF. CDR3 sequence (DNA): TGTGCCAGCAGCGTACCCCAGCGGCGGGACATTCAGTACTTC.